The 15 T cell receptor beta chains below all came from one sample that was sequenced in a study of tumor-infiltrating lymphocytes in primary liver carcinoma (dated by TCRdb to about 2017). Without any cell sorting, total RNA and DNA were extracted together from around 18-30 mg of bulk tissue using the AllPrep DNA/RNA mini kit. Sequencing was performed on an Illumina HiSeq 2500. Starting from about 500 ng total RNA, TCRbeta-specific cDNA was produced by reverse transcription with a constant-region primer and ProtoScript II reverse transcriptase. The TCRbeta libraries were prepared through three rounds of nested multiplex PCR following a slightly modified ARM-PCR procedure. Each of the first two PCR rounds ran for roughly 9 cycles and used multiplex TRBV1-TRBV30 forward primers together with a Cbeta reverse primer. TCRdb took the public reads, trimmed them with fastp at Q25, ran MiXCR for clone calling and kept in-frame beta chains. Records with the same CDR3 protein are collapsed into one entry carrying the most frequent genes and DNA. Present in this sample are some 51,000 distinct CDR3 sequences, over 65% of which were seen just once. The ten largest make up about 30% of the sample.

Sequenced material: liver tumor tissue from sampling region 3. What the cell subset or site label conveys for this sample: tumor region T3, left-lateral pole. All receptors come from a man aged 40-55 years with primary liver carcinoma and hepatitis B virus infection.

The rearrangement links TRBV6-1 to TRBJ2-1; D remains unclear. Trimming cost V 10 bases and J 10 bases, with 14 bases left between them. The CDR3 has 11 residues. Germline lookup yields CDR1 MNHNS and CDR2 SASEGT. CDR3 region: CANSFPTEQFF. The CDR3 DNA reads as TGTGCCAACAGCTTTCCGACAGAGCAGTTCTTC.

With respect to this clonotype: At one end the junction does not follow the germline gene, possibly because of a read error. The chain is built from TRBV11-2 and TRBJ2-7; D gene uncertain. Germline CDR1 is SGHAT and CDR2 is FQNNGV. This CDR3 has 15 amino acids. CDR3 sequence reads: CASSLDETETYKQYF. The CDR3 DNA reads as TGCGCCAGCAGCTTAGATGAAACCGAAACCTACAAGCAGTACTTC.

A remark on this clonotype: Relative to the germline gene, one junction end is altered; a read error may explain this. The rearrangement uses TRBV11-2 and TRBJ2-7, with TRBD1 matching 7 bases. The CDR3 sequence is 14 residues long. Germline assignment: CDR1 SGHAT and CDR2 FQNNGV. The CDR3: CASSIGTGAYKQYF. The CDR3 nucleotides read TGTGCCAGCAGCATCGGAACAGGGGCCTACAAGCAGTACTTC.

To note about this clonotype: One end of the junction varies from germline; a read error may be responsible. The V gene is TRBV12-3 or TRBV12-4, the J gene TRBJ2-7, with D perhaps being TRBD1 or TRBD2 (5 bases each). The CDR3 length is 14 residues. CDR3 residues: CASSLGTGSYKQYF. CDR3 nucleotide sequence: TGTGCCAGTAGTTTAGGGACGGGCTCCTACAAGCAGTATTTC.

As concerns this clonotype: This sequence may be a read error, since a much larger clone differs from it by one base. This chain connects TRBV28 to TRBJ2-3; no firm D call. Germline V gene sequence: CDR1 MDHEN, CDR2 SYDVKM. The CDR3 spans 15 residues. The V gene lost 5 bases and the J gene lost 0 bases, with 12 bases spanning the gap. The CDR3 DNA follows: TGTGCCAGCAGTCTGCAGGTAGGGAGCACAGATACGCAGTATTTT. Translating it yields CASSLQVGSTDTQYF. Based on the CDR3 plus reference TRBV28 and TRBJ2-3, the full variable domain is DVKVTQSSRYLVKRTGEKVFLECVQDMDHENMFWYRQDPGLGLRLIYFSYDVKMKEKGDIPEGYSVSREKKERFSLILESASTNQTSMYLCASSLQVGSTDTQYFGPGTRLTVL.

This clonotype was seen ten or more times. A read error is possible here, since a much larger clone lies one base away. J is TRBJ2-7 and V is TRBV29-1, with D possibly called TRBD1 or TRBD2 (5 bases each). The V gene lost 4 bases and the J gene lost 4 bases, with 14 bases spanning the gap. Germline V gene lookup returns CDR1 SQVTM and CDR2 ANQGSEA. The CDR3 length is 13 residues. DNA for the CDR3: TGCAGCGTTGGGGGACGGGGTTCATACGAGCAGTACTTC. Encoded protein: CSVGGRGSYEQYF.

This clonotype was seen repeatedly, ten times or more. The chain recombines TRBV7-8 with TRBJ2-3; D unclear. CDR3 length equals 14 residues. Germline V gene data show CDR1 as SGHVS and CDR2 as FQNEAQ. V lost 5 bases to trimming and J lost 0 bases, with 9 bases between them. The CDR3 DNA reads as TGTGCCAGCAGCGCAATACCAAGCACAGATACGCAGTATTTT. It encodes CASSAIPSTDTQYF.

The V call is TRBV6-5, the J call TRBJ2-1; D is perhaps TRBD1 (7 bases). Trimming took 0 bases from V and 7 from J, leaving 19 bases between them. From germline, CDR1 is MNHEY and CDR2 SVGAGI. The CDR3 is 17 residues long. CDR3 sequence: CASSYSLGGQSVNEQFF. The CDR3 DNA is TGTGCCAGCAGTTACTCTCTCGGGGGACAGTCTGTGAATGAGCAGTTCTTC.

About this clonotype: One end of the junction varies from germline; a read error may be responsible. The chain recombines TRBV12-3 or TRBV12-4 with TRBJ1-1, with 7 bases fitting TRBD1. This CDR3 has 15 residues. Here the CDR3 reads CVSRKDRRMNTEAFF. The CDR3, as DNA: TGCGTCAGCAGGAAGGACAGGAGAATGAACACTGAAGCTTTCTTT.

Concerning this clonotype itself: The junction does not match germline at one end; this may be a read error. This chain uses TRBV12-3 or TRBV12-4 with TRBJ2-2; TRBD1 agrees at 7 bases. The CDR3 is 15 amino acids. CDR3 DNA sequence: TGTGCCAGCACCACTCCCGGGACAGCGTCCGGGGAGCTGTTTTTC. Protein: CASTTPGTASGELFF.

Concerning this clonotype: One junction end does not reproduce the germline sequence, and a read error may be involved. In DNA form, the CDR3 reads TGTGCCAGCAGTTTAGGCCCAGGCAATGAGCAGTTCTTT. The encoded protein is CASSLGPGNEQFF. The gene calls are TRBV11-2 and TRBJ2-1; D is uncertain. Germline-derived CDR1 and CDR2 are SGHAT and FQNNGV. The CDR3 sequence is 13 residues long.

The J gene is TRBJ2-1, the V gene TRBV29-1, with a weak D call TRBD1 (5 bases). V shed 7 bases and J shed 8 bases, with 21 bases lying between them. This CDR3 region has 14 residues. Germline values: CDR1 SQVTM, CDR2 ANQGSEA. As DNA, the CDR3 is TGCAGCGGATTTCCGGAACAGGCGGTGGATGAGCAGTTCTTC. This encodes CSGFPEQAVDEQFF.

This clonotype came up a few times. A single base separates this from a much larger clone, so it may be a read error. The genes are TRBV5-1 and TRBJ2-7; 9 bases agree with TRBD1. CDR3 length: 15 amino acids. Unmatched junction bases numbered 14, after V lost 7 bases and J lost 6 bases. Germline-derived CDR1 and CDR2 are SGHRS and YFSETQ. The CDR3 here is CASGTPGQGMSEQYF. CDR3 nucleotide sequence: TGCGCCAGCGGGACACCGGGACAGGGCATGAGCGAGCAGTACTTC.

The chain has TRBV6-1 and TRBJ1-3; weak D call: TRBD1 (6 bases). V lost 4 bases, J lost 2 bases, and 9 bases lay in between. This CDR3 is built from 14 residues. Germline CDR1 reads MNHNS; CDR2 reads SASEGT. The CDR3 coding sequence is TGTGCCAGCAGTGCGACAGGAACTGGAAACACCATATATTTT. This sequence encodes CASSATGTGNTIYF.

The chain joins TRBV11-1 to TRBJ2-3; TRBD2 might be the D (5 bases). The CDR3 has 15 amino acids. Germline assignment: CDR1 SGHAT and CDR2 FQDESV (reference sequence). Trimming took 5 bases from V and 2 from J, leaving 14 bases between them. CDR3 loop: CASSTGELSTDTQYF. In DNA form, the CDR3 reads TGTGCCAGCAGCACCGGGGAACTTTCCACAGATACGCAGTATTTT.